This TCR beta chain was identified during a study of graft-versus-host responses after intestinal transplantation. In its sample, this clone was seen a few times. Its antigen remains unidentified. Study-level results: GvH clones were found in recipient marrow; some appeared first in ileum or blood.

The CDR3 length is 16 residues. Germline V lookup: CDR1 SEHNR, CDR2 FQNEAQ (reference sequence). Trimming took off 5 bases at V and 0 bases at J, with 11 bases between the two ends. Produced via immunoSEQ multiplex PCR; TCRdb's table is partial and in-frame only. The sample holds approximately 100,000 clones, 86% seen once. The sample was PBMCs, taken 255 days after intestinal transplant. The TCR was taken from a human patient who received an intestinal transplant, so some T cells may come from the graft donor. The V and J genes are TRBV7-9 and TRBJ2-6; D might be TRBD2 (6 bases). CDR3 bases: TGTGCCAGCAGCCCTATGGGGGGCTCTGGGGCCAACGTCCTGACTTTC. This gives the protein CASSPMGGSGANVLTF.